Listed below are T cell receptor beta chains from one sample, sequenced in a study of control samples from healthy donors and cancer patients. Repertoires were generated with immunoSEQ multiplex PCR, while TCRdb's copy carries only in-frame clones and drops some. The profile shows roughly 93,000 clones, roughly 91% of them singletons. The sequencing sample was made of PBMCs. The receptors here all came from a woman in her 50s with colorectal cancer. CDR3s include the opening cysteine and the closing phenylalanine or tryptophan. A D gene is named only where the DNA matches it firmly. Not every row has a clone size; where given, it reads once, few, many or a size class.

TRBV6-2/TRBV6-3,TRBJ1-2,.,.,13,TGTGCCAGCAGTTACCGGACGGTTGGTGGCTACACCTTC,CASSYRTVGGYTF
TRBV2,TRBJ1-3,.,.,14,TGTGCCAGCAGAACAGGTGCTTCTGGAAACACCATATATTTT,CASRTGASGNTIYF
TRBV6-5,TRBJ1-5,.,.,15,TGTGCCAGCAGTCCCCAATCGGCTTTTCATCAGCCCCAGCATTTT,CASSPQSAFHQPQHF
TRBV4-1,TRBJ2-3,TRBD1,.,13,TGCGCCAGCAGGGACAGGGGTATTGATACGCAGTATTTT,CASRDRGIDTQYF
TRBV12-3/TRBV12-4,TRBJ1-1,.,.,13,TGTGCCAGCAGTTTCAAAGGGAGCACTGAAGCTTTCTTT,CASSFKGSTEAFF
TRBV2,TRBJ1-2,.,once,16,TGTGCCAGCCGGGAGGGGCAGGGACTACCTATCTATGGCTACACCTTC,CASREGQGLPIYGYTF
TRBV7-2,TRBJ1-3,.,.,16,TGTGCCAGCAGCTTAATGAGTGCAGGGGCTGGAAACACCATATATTTT,CASSLMSAGAGNTIYF
TRBV7-9,TRBJ1-2,.,.,14,TGTGCCAGCAGCTTTGGTCGGGAAGGGGATGGCTACACCTTC,CASSFGREGDGYTF
TRBV19,TRBJ1-2,.,.,13,TGTGCCAGTAGTCCTTTCGGGAACTATGGCTACACCTTC,CASSPFGNYGYTF
TRBV30,TRBJ2-3,.,.,15,TGTGCCTGGACTCCTCCTCCTATTCCCACAGATACGCAGTATTTT,CAWTPPPIPTDTQYF
TRBV4-1,TRBJ1-2,TRBD1,once,14,TGCGCCAGCAGCCAAGCCTGGACAGGGCAAGGCTACACCTTC,CASSQAWTGQGYTF
TRBV5-1,TRBJ1-2,TRBD1,.,17,TGCGCCAGCAGCTTGGAGACAGGGGGATATATTAACTATGGCTACACCTTC,CASSLETGGYINYGYTF
TRBV7-2,TRBJ2-5,.,.,16,TGTGCCAGCAGCACTAGCTTGTTGGGGCGCAAAGAGACCCAGTACTTC,CASSTSLLGRKETQYF
TRBV10-3,TRBJ1-2,.,.,15,TGTGCCATCAGTGAGCCAGGGACGGGCGTCTATGGCTACACCTTC,CAISEPGTGVYGYTF
TRBV3-1/TRBV3-2,TRBJ2-2,TRBD2,.,16,TGTGCCAGCAGCCCCGGACTAGCGGGGGGGCCCGGGGAGCTGTTTTTT,CASSPGLAGGPGELFF
TRBV15,TRBJ2-5,.,once,15,TGTGCCACCAGCAGAGAGACAGGCCTCCAAGAGACCCAGTACTTC,CATSRETGLQETQYF
TRBV6-6,TRBJ2-3,TRBD2,.,14,TGTGCCAGCAGTGAGACTAGCGGGGGGGATACGCAGTATTTT,CASSETSGGDTQYF
TRBV6-5,TRBJ1-3,.,.,15,TGTGCCAGCAGTTACTCAGGGGGCTCTGGAAACACCATATATTTT,CASSYSGGSGNTIYF
TRBV7-2,TRBJ1-4,.,.,13,TGTGCCAGCAGACTTAGCGCAGAAGAAAAACTGTTTTTT,CASRLSAEEKLFF
TRBV30,TRBJ1-4,.,.,14,TGTGCCTGGAGTTTTGGACAAGTGGGTGAAAAACTGTTTTTT,CAWSFGQVGEKLFF
TRBV28,TRBJ1-5,.,.,16,TGTGCCAGCAGTTTAAATCCCTTGGATAGCAATCAGCCCCAGCATTTT,CASSLNPLDSNQPQHF
TRBV10-1,TRBJ2-1,.,.,14,TGCGCCAGCAGTCTCGGGACACCTTACAATGAGCAGTTCTTC,CASSLGTPYNEQFF
TRBV20-1,TRBJ1-6,.,.,14,TGCAGTGCTAGTGAGACAGGCTATAATTCACCCCTCCACTTT,CSASETGYNSPLHF
TRBV19,TRBJ1-4,.,.,15,TGTGCCAGTAGTATAGCGGGCGGAACTAATGAAAAACTGTTTTTT,CASSIAGGTNEKLFF
TRBV2,TRBJ2-2,.,.,11,TGTGCCAGCACAGGAGCCGGGGAGCTGTTTTTT,CASTGAGELFF
TRBV7-2,TRBJ2-2,.,.,17,TGTGCCAGCAGCCCGGTTGGGGTTACTTTCAACACCGGGGAGCTGTTTTTT,CASSPVGVTFNTGELFF